This TCR beta chain derives from a study of OX40 agonist ivuxolimab in advanced cancers. Study outcomes and limitations: No determination was made of the antigen specificity of the expanded peripheral T cells. In the 0.1 to 3.0 mg/kg range, CD4+ and CD8+ blood T cells had expanded clonally by week 6.

Comment on this clone: Its antigen is not known.

Looked up from germline, CDR1 is SNHLY and CDR2 is FYNNEI. The CDR3 length is 14 residues. The V end lost 6 bases, the J end lost 4 bases, and 14 bases lay between the germline ends. Sequenced by immunoSEQ multiplex PCR; TCRdb stores in-frame clones only, minus some. The sample consists of around 79,000 clones, roughly 90% of them appearing once. Here the sequenced sample was CD4+ or CD8+ T cells sorted from blood, taken in a trial of the OX40 agonist ivuxolimab. This rearrangement joins TRBV2 to TRBJ2-3; D could derive from TRBD1 or TRBD2 (5 bases each). This TCR came from an adult with an advanced solid tumor such as melanoma, head and neck, liver or kidney cancer. DNA of the CDR3: TGTGCCAGCAGCCCCATCGGGGCAGCAGATACGCAGTATTTT. It codes for CASSPIGAADTQYF.